The next 23 T cell receptor beta chains were all read from a single sample in a study of cytomegalovirus exposure and HLA in healthy donors (dated by TCRdb to 2017 to 2019). The library was obtained by the immunoSEQ multiplex PCR assay. For the multiplex PCR, a mixture combining 60 forward primers for TCR Vbeta segments and 13 reverse primers for TCR Jbeta segments was used. What TCRdb holds here is the immuneACCESS table cut down to in-frame rearrangements. Part of the clones is not present; checked against another copy, under half of the missing clones reflect an unresolved V gene, and the others are unexplained. The sample table lists around 52,000 clones, around 83% of them with a count of one. The ten biggest clones cover over 1.5% of the sample. Sequenced sample: PBMCs. Receptors were obtained from a man aged 35 to 55 in good health and CMV-seronegative.

A few counts support this clone. The V gene is TRBV10-3, the J gene TRBJ2-7; D is perhaps TRBD1 (6 bases). The V end was cut by 4 bases, the J end by 3 bases, with 10 bases between. In germline, CDR1 is ENHRY, CDR2 SYGVKD. The CDR3 is 13 amino acids. CDR3 loop: CAISAGVSYEQYV. CDR3 DNA: TGTGCCATCAGTGCAGGGGTCAGCTACGAGCAGTACGTC.

V is TRBV30 and J is TRBJ2-1, with unresolved D. The CDR3 runs 11 residues. The V end was cut by 2 bases, the J end by 10 bases, with 9 bases between. The V gene's germline CDR1 is GTSNPN and CDR2 SVGIG (reference sequence). The CDR3 sequence is CAWSQQLEQFF. The DNA for the CDR3 is TGTGCCTGGAGTCAACAGCTAGAGCAGTTCTTC.

The genes are TRBV7-2 and TRBJ2-1; D unclear. Trimming stripped 2 bases from V and 9 bases from J, with 11 bases between. CDR3 length: 13 residues. Per the germline V gene, CDR1 is SGHTA and CDR2 is FQGNSA. The CDR3: CASSLSRSSEQFF. The CDR3 coding sequence is TGTGCCAGCAGCTTAAGTCGGTCTAGTGAGCAGTTCTTC.

The V call is TRBV6-1, the J call TRBJ1-3, with 7 bases matching TRBD1. V was pared by 5 bases and J by 8 bases, with 9 bases of the junction left unmatched. This CDR3 has 14 amino acids. From germline, CDR1 is MNHNS and CDR2 SASEGT. CDR3 amino acids: CASSHTGVGHTIYF. CDR3 nucleotides: TGTGCCAGCAGTCATACAGGGGTGGGACACACCATATATTTT.

This clone has just a few counts. The gene calls are TRBV6-1 and TRBJ2-3; D is possibly TRBD1 (5 bases). This CDR3 is built from 15 residues. The V end lost 2 bases, the J end lost 0 bases, and 9 bases lay between the germline ends. In germline, CDR1 is MNHNS, CDR2 SASEGT. The CDR3 DNA follows: TGTGCCAGCAGTGAACTAGGGGCAAGCACAGATACGCAGTATTTT. This gives the protein CASSELGASTDTQYF.

CDR3 loop: CASSLVGNSGNTIYF. CDR3 coding DNA: TGTGCCAGCAGCCTAGTCGGTAACTCTGGAAACACCATATATTTT. This chain joins TRBV7-9 and TRBJ1-3; D uncertain. CDR3 size: 15 residues. The V and J ends lost 5 bases and 0 bases respectively, with 11 bases between them. Germline V gene data show CDR1 as SEHNR and CDR2 as FQNEAQ (reference sequence).

This sequence joins TRBV30 and TRBJ2-3; TRBD2 agrees at 9 bases. Germline assignment: CDR1 GTSNPN and CDR2 SVGIG (reference sequence). The CDR3 totals 14 residues. The ends lost 5 bases at V and 1 base at J; junction bases unmatched: 4. CDR3 bases: TGTGCCTGGGGGCGGGGGGGCGGCACAGATACGCAGTATTTT. Amino acids: CAWGRGGGTDTQYF.

CDR3 in amino acids: CASGETGQVVSPLHF. CDR3 DNA sequence: TGTGCCAGCGGGGAAACGGGACAGGTCGTTTCACCCCTCCACTTT. The J gene is TRBJ1-6, the V gene TRBV11-3, with 8 positions matching TRBD1. Germline assignment: CDR1 SGHNT and CDR2 YENEEA. V shed 8 bases and J 9 bases; nucleotides not matched to a gene: 12. This CDR3 has 15 residues.

The chain carries TRBV6-5 and TRBJ1-1; 9 bases align to TRBD1. With 6 bases clipped from V and 2 bases from J, the junction kept 7 bases outside the gene matches. Germline CDR1 reads MNHEY; CDR2 reads SVGAGI. The CDR3 sequence is 15 residues long. The CDR3 reads CASRPDRGRNTEAFF. For the CDR3, the DNA is TGTGCCAGCAGACCGGACAGGGGCCGAAACACTGAAGCTTTCTTT.

CDR3 bases: TGTGCCAGCAGCCAACTGACAGGGGCGAACACTGAAGCTTTCTTT. Translating gives CASSQLTGANTEAFF. V usage is TRBV28 and J usage is TRBJ1-1, with 8 positions matching TRBD1. The CDR3 runs 15 residues. CDR1 and CDR2 (germline): MDHEN, SYDVKM. V dropped 6 bases and J dropped 1; count of bases not matched to a gene: 7.

V gene TRBV6-1 combines with J gene TRBJ2-1; D is possibly TRBD1 (5 bases). This CDR3 is 14 amino acids long. Trimming stripped 4 bases from V and 4 bases from J, with 11 bases between. From germline, CDR1 is MNHNS and CDR2 SASEGT. The CDR3 bases are TGTGCCAGCAGTGTAACCGACAGATACAATGAGCAGTTCTTC. It is translated as CASSVTDRYNEQFF.

This chain uses TRBV2 with TRBJ1-6, with D possibly TRBD1 on 5 matching bases. Germline assignment: CDR1 SNHLY and CDR2 FYNNEI. The CDR3 runs 15 residues. With 2 bases removed from V and 9 bases from J, the gap between germline ends came to 14 bases. The CDR3: CASSEHWQGGSPLHF. Here the CDR3 DNA reads TGTGCCAGCAGTGAACATTGGCAGGGAGGTTCACCCCTCCACTTT.

The gene calls are TRBV30 and TRBJ1-4; 8 bases are shared with TRBD1. The CDR3 contains 12 residues. The V segment lost 8 bases and the J segment 10 bases; nucleotides outside the gene matches: 9. Germline lookup yields CDR1 GTSNPN and CDR2 SVGIG (reference sequence). CDR3 sequence: CAHGQGGTKLFF. The CDR3 coding sequence is TGTGCCCACGGACAGGGTGGGACAAAACTGTTTTTT.

The chain joins TRBV4-1 to TRBJ1-2; D not certain. Germline CDR1 and CDR2: MGHRA and YSYEKL. The germline V and J ends were trimmed by 2 bases and 7 bases, with 5 bases remaining between them. The CDR3 spans 11 residues. The chain's CDR3 is CASSQRGGYTF. Here the CDR3 DNA reads TGCGCCAGCAGCCAACGGGGTGGCTACACCTTC.

The chain has TRBV7-6 and TRBJ2-5; 14 bases are a match to TRBD2. Germline V CDR1 and CDR2: SGHVS, FNYEAQ. This CDR3 region has 16 residues. V lost 1 base, J lost 5 bases, and 3 bases stayed unmatched. In DNA, the CDR3 is TGTGCCAGCAGCTTAGGGGGGACTAGCGGGGGTGAGACCCAGTACTTC. This sequence encodes CASSLGGTSGGETQYF. Based on the CDR3 plus reference TRBV7-6 and TRBJ2-5, the full variable domain is GAGVSQSPRYKVTKRGQDVALRCDPISGHVSLYWYRQALGQGPEFLTYFNYEAQQDKSGLPNDRFSAERPEGSISTLTIQRTEQRDSAMYRCASSLGGTSGGETQYFGPGTRLLVL.

V usage is TRBV6-5 and J usage is TRBJ1-2, with D possibly being TRBD1 (5 bases). This CDR3 comprises 13 residues. The V end lost 6 bases, the J end lost 4 bases, and 12 bases lay between the germline ends. Looked up from germline, CDR1 is MNHEY and CDR2 is SVGAGI. DNA for the CDR3: TGTGCCAGCAGCCATACACAGGCCTATGGCTACACCTTC. The encoded protein is CASSHTQAYGYTF.

The chain combines TRBV27 with TRBJ1-2; a weak D match, TRBD1 (5 bases). Per the germline V gene, CDR1 is MNHEY and CDR2 is SMNVEV (reference sequence). The V end was cut by 0 bases, the J end by 3 bases, with 8 bases between. There are 14 residues in the CDR3. For the CDR3, the DNA is TGTGCCAGCAGTTTATCCTGGGGCGACTATGGCTACACCTTC. This encodes CASSLSWGDYGYTF.

The CDR3 sequence: CASSAFDRAGGYTF. The CDR3 region has the DNA TGTGCCAGCAGCGCCTTTGACAGGGCGGGCGGCTACACCTTC. This chain links TRBV7-2 with TRBJ1-2; TRBD1 agrees at 7 bases. Germline CDR1 reads SGHTA; CDR2 reads FQGNSA. The CDR3 extends over 14 amino acids. Trimming at V came to 5 bases and at J to 8 bases, leaving 11 bases not matched to a gene.

The chain combines TRBV25-1 with TRBJ1-5; no clear D. The CDR3 is 15 amino acids. V shed 3 bases and J shed 0 bases, with 9 bases lying between them. Germline CDR1 and CDR2: MGHDK and SYGVNS. CDR3 in amino acids: CASSDSVYSNQPQHF. The CDR3 nucleotides are TGTGCCAGCAGTGACTCCGTATATAGCAATCAGCCCCAGCATTTT.

The chain uses TRBV27 and TRBJ1-1; 9 positions agree with TRBD1. V was pared by 5 bases and J by 2 bases, with 6 bases of the junction left unmatched. The CDR3 extends over 15 amino acids. The germline V gene encodes CDR1 MNHEY and CDR2 SMNVEV (reference sequence). The DNA for the CDR3 is TGTGCCAGCAGTCCCCTACAGGGGGCAAACACTGAAGCTTTCTTT. Its translation is CASSPLQGANTEAFF.

The CDR3, as DNA: TGTGCCAGCAGCTTAGCTCCACTGGGACTTCCCTCCTACAATGAGCAGTTCTTC. It yields the protein CASSLAPLGLPSYNEQFF. J is TRBJ2-1 and V is TRBV7-9; tentatively, D is TRBD2 (6 bases). V lost 0 bases and J lost 0, with 15 bases in between. Germline V lookup: CDR1 SEHNR, CDR2 FQNEAQ (reference sequence). The CDR3 is 18 amino acids.

This clone was detected only once. This chain joins TRBV5-1 and TRBJ2-7; TRBD1 agrees at 12 bases. There are 19 residues in the CDR3. The V gene end was trimmed by 0 bases and the J gene end by 0 bases; junction bases not matched to a gene: 10. From germline, CDR1 is SGHRS and CDR2 YFSETQ. The DNA of the CDR3 is TGCGCCAGCAGCTTGGGGGACAGGGGGCTCTTCCCACGCTCCTACGAGCAGTACGTC. Protein product: CASSLGDRGLFPRSYEQYV.

The V call is TRBV10-2, the J call TRBJ2-5; 7 bases are shared with TRBD2. The J call may be faulty, since TRBJ2-7 better matches the DNA end. From germline, CDR1 is WSHSY and CDR2 SAAADI. The CDR3 spans 13 residues. The chain's CDR3 is CASSRDYEYEQYF. CDR3 bases: TGCGCCAGCAGTAGGGACTACGAGTACGAGCAGTACTTC.